This TCR beta chain was found in a study of cytomegalovirus exposure and HLA in healthy donors. Overall study findings and caveats: Among immune exposure information, only CMV serostatus was available. Researchers catalogued about 150 TCR beta chains as cytomegalovirus-associated. Later analysis showed TCR association rates varying by HLA locus, highest for DRB1 and lowest for HLA-C.

In the case of this clone: The antigen is not known.

The PCR was carried out with 60 Vbeta primers and 13 Jbeta primers. The data were produced by immunoSEQ multiplex PCR, yet TCRdb's version contains in-frame clones alone and is incomplete. The data show some 210,000 clones, with under 85% seen just once and roughly 10% held by the top ten. Material: PBMCs. The TCR was taken from a woman aged 45-65 years in good health and CMV-seropositive.

The CDR3 DNA follows: TGTGCCAGCAGTTCAGCTAGCCTTGGTGAGACCCAGTACTTC. It yields the protein CASSSASLGETQYF. The J gene is TRBJ2-5, the V gene TRBV28; D perhaps matches TRBD2 (5 bases). Per the germline V gene, CDR1 is MDHEN and CDR2 is SYDVKM. The CDR3 runs 14 residues. The V gene lost 4 bases and the J gene lost 5 bases, with 14 bases spanning the gap.